This TCR beta chain was found in a study of blood T cell repertoires in COVID-19. The germline V gene encodes CDR1 MNHEY and CDR2 SVGAGI. V shed 7 bases, J shed 10 bases, and the junction held 7 bases outside the gene matches. This CDR3 is built from 13 residues. TCRdb's table, derived via immunoSEQ multiplex PCR, lists solely in-frame clones and lacks some. The table records 30,000 or so clones, 65% to 90% of them present only once. The genes are TRBV6-5 and TRBJ2-1; 10 bases map to TRBD2. The receptor was isolated from an elderly woman with active or convalescent COVID-19. The sequenced sample was peripheral blood. The CDR3 DNA follows: TGTGCCAGCATCCAACATAGCGGGGGGGAGCAGTTCTTC. Its translation is CASIQHSGGEQFF.